Presented here are 18 T cell receptor beta chains from one specimen sequenced in a study of blood T cell repertoires in COVID-19. TCRdb's copy holds only in-frame clones and misses some; the assay was immunoSEQ multiplex PCR. The table includes approximately 59,000 clones, roughly 81% detected once. Sequenced: peripheral blood. All receptors come from an elderly man with acute or convalescent COVID-19.

Here the CDR3 DNA reads TGTGCCAGCAGCCAAGATTTGAGGGGACAGGGGCCTGGCTACACCTTC. Protein: CASSQDLRGQGPGYTF. The chain couples TRBV3-1 (or the pseudogene TRBV3-2) to TRBJ1-2, with 10 bases fitting TRBD1. Germline-derived CDR1 and CDR2 are LGHDT and YNNKEL (reference sequence). Trimming took 0 bases from V and 7 from J; bases not matched to a gene: 8. CDR3 length equals 16 residues.

This clone has a handful of counts. The V call is TRBV27, the J call TRBJ2-5; 9 positions match TRBD2. Germline values: CDR1 MNHEY, CDR2 SMNVEV (reference sequence). V gave up 9 bases and J gave up 3 bases; unmatched junction bases: 11. This CDR3 is built from 15 residues. The CDR3 DNA reads as TGTGCCAGTCAGCAGGTATCTAGCGGGGAAGAGACCCAGTACTTC. Protein sequence: CASQQVSSGEETQYF.

The chain links TRBV15 to TRBJ2-7; TRBD1 matches 7 bases. Trimming cost V 3 bases and J 6 bases; bases outside gene matches: 8. Germline-derived CDR1 and CDR2 are LNHNV and YYDKDF (reference sequence). This CDR3 is built from 14 residues. The chain's CDR3 is CATSSDRASTEQYF. For the CDR3, the DNA is TGTGCCACCAGCAGCGACAGGGCATCCACCGAGCAGTACTTC.

This clone occurred once. This chain joins TRBV30 and TRBJ2-2, with D possibly being TRBD1 (5 bases). The CDR3 loop spans 16 amino acids. The ends were cut back, 0 bases at V and 4 bases at J, with 15 bases in the middle. Germline V gives CDR1 GTSNPN, CDR2 SVGIG (reference sequence). The chain's CDR3 is CAWSVLGQWGTGELFF. The CDR3 DNA reads TGTGCCTGGAGTGTCTTAGGACAATGGGGCACCGGGGAGCTGTTTTTT. Full variable domain (missing parts from reference TRBV30 and TRBJ2-2): SQTIHQWPATLVQPVGSPLSLECTVEGTSNPNLYWYRQAAGRGLQLLFYSVGIGQISSEVPQNLSASRPQDRQFILSSKKLLLSDSGFYLCAWSVLGQWGTGELFFGEGSRLTVL.

The V and J genes are TRBV28 and TRBJ2-2, with 7 bases aligning to TRBD1. V lost 4 bases, J lost 3 bases, and 5 bases stayed unmatched. The CDR3 contains 15 residues. Looked up from germline, CDR1 is MDHEN and CDR2 is SYDVKM. As DNA, the CDR3 is TGTGCCAGCAGTTGGGCAGGGGGATACACCGGGGAGCTGTTTTTT. Translated, it gives CASSWAGGYTGELFF.

This sequence joins TRBV19 and TRBJ2-3, with D possibly TRBD1 on 7 matching bases. Deletions cut 9 bases from V and 4 bases from J, with 20 bases between. Germline values: CDR1 LNHDA, CDR2 SQIVND (reference sequence). The CDR3 has 15 amino acids. The CDR3 DNA is TGTGCCAGCGCAGTAGGGGGGCAGGGGGCAGATACGCAGTATTTT. Translation: CASAVGGQGADTQYF.

The V gene is TRBV6-5, the J gene TRBJ1-1; 9 bases are a match to TRBD1. The CDR3 runs to 14 residues. The germline V gene encodes CDR1 MNHEY and CDR2 SVGAGI. V shed 2 bases and J 3 bases; nucleotides not matched to a gene: 1. CDR3 region: CASSYRDRDTEAFF. In nucleotides, the CDR3 is TGTGCCAGCAGTTACCGGGACAGGGACACTGAAGCTTTCTTT.

This sequence joins TRBV14 and TRBJ2-7; 10 bases match TRBD1. The germline CDR1 and CDR2 sequences are SGHDN and FVKESK. V was pared by 5 bases and J by 3 bases, with 4 bases of the junction left unmatched. The CDR3 is made up of 14 amino acids. This CDR3 reads CASSLRTGGYEQYF. CDR3 bases: TGTGCCAGCAGCTTAAGGACAGGGGGCTACGAGCAGTACTTC.

This clone was observed a single time. The V and J genes are TRBV2 and TRBJ2-5, with 9 nucleotides matching TRBD2. Per the germline V gene, CDR1 is SNHLY and CDR2 is FYNNEI. The CDR3 has 16 residues. Trimming removed 5 bases from V and 4 bases from J; junction bases left unmatched: 11. In DNA, the CDR3 is TGTGCCAGCAGTCGTGTTCAGCGGGGGGCGGGAGAGACCCAGTACTTC. Protein product: CASSRVQRGAGETQYF.

The chain combines TRBV19 with TRBJ2-7, with unresolved D. Germline V gene lookup returns CDR1 LNHDA and CDR2 SQIVND (reference sequence). V was shortened by 4 bases and J by 3 bases, with 13 bases between the two germline ends. This CDR3 comprises 14 residues. CDR3 nucleotide sequence: TGTGCCAGTAGTACCGGTTGGTCGAGCTACGAGCAGTACTTC. Its translation: CASSTGWSSYEQYF. Using reference TRBV19 and TRBJ2-7 for the parts outside the CDR3, the full variable domain is DGGITQSPKYLFRKEGQNVTLSCEQNLNHDAMYWYRQDPGQGLRLIYYSQIVNDFQKGDIAEGYSVSREKKESFPLTVTSAQKNPTAFYLCASSTGWSSYEQYFGPGTRLTVT.

This clone was recorded a few times. The gene calls are TRBV27 and TRBJ1-1; D is unclear. The V and J ends lost 5 bases and 2 bases respectively, with 15 bases between them. The length of the CDR3 is 15 residues. The germline gives CDR1 MNHEY, CDR2 SMNVEV (reference sequence). CDR3 region: CASSDNPTVNTEAFF. The DNA of the CDR3 is TGTGCCAGCAGTGATAACCCTACGGTTAACACTGAAGCTTTCTTT.

This rearrangement joins TRBV7-8 to TRBJ1-5; 11 positions match TRBD1. The end of the DNA fits TRBJ2-3 better, so the J call may be wrong. CDR1 SGHVS and CDR2 FQNEAQ come from the germline V gene. There are 18 residues in the CDR3. CDR3 coding DNA: TGTGCCAGCAGCTTCCTAATCATGGGGACAGGGGGAAAACAGCCCCAGTATTTT. Protein: CASSFLIMGTGGKQPQYF.

This clone is medium-sized within its sample. V gene TRBV5-5 combines with J gene TRBJ2-7, with TRBD1 as a possible D gene (6 bases). Trimming stripped 3 bases from V and 3 bases from J, with 22 bases between. This CDR3 comprises 17 residues. Germline-derived CDR1 and CDR2 are SGHKS and YYEKEE (reference sequence). The CDR3 nucleotides are TGTGCCAGCAGCTGGGAACACCAAAGGGGGTTACACTACGAGCAGTACTTC. Protein sequence: CASSWEHQRGLHYEQYF.

The rearrangement joins TRBV7-9 to TRBJ2-5; no clear D. This CDR3 is built from 14 residues. Trimming shortened V by 1 base and J by 0 bases, and 6 bases separated the two germline ends. Germline CDR1 and CDR2: SEHNR and FQNEAQ (reference sequence). The CDR3 nucleotides read TGTGCCAGCAGCTTAGGGCCGTACCAAGAGACCCAGTACTTC. Protein: CASSLGPYQETQYF. Drawing the rest from reference TRBV7-9 and TRBJ2-5, the complete variable domain is DTGVSQNPRHKITKRGQNVTFRCDPISEHNRLYWYRQTLGQGPEFLTYFQNEAQLEKSRLLSDRFSAERPKGSFSTLEIQRTEQGDSAMYLCASSLGPYQETQYFGPGTRLLVL.

This clone occurred a few times. CDR3 residues: CASSVTGTSSEQYF. CDR3 DNA sequence: TGCGCCAGCAGTGTAACCGGGACTAGCAGCGAGCAGTACTTC. The V call is TRBV10-2, the J call TRBJ2-7, with TRBD2 matching 9 bases. V trimming: 4 bases; J trimming: 6 bases; junction bases outside the gene matches: 7. CDR1 and CDR2 (germline): WSHSY, SAAADI. The CDR3 spans 14 residues.

The chain has TRBV7-2 and TRBJ2-5; tentatively, D is TRBD1 (6 bases). Germline lookup yields CDR1 SGHTA and CDR2 FQGNSA. The V end lost 1 base, the J end lost 7 bases, and 13 bases lay between the germline ends. The CDR3 is made up of 14 amino acids. The CDR3: CASSLGTDKATQYF. Written as DNA, the CDR3 is TGTGCCAGCAGCTTAGGGACAGACAAAGCGACCCAGTACTTC.

The gene calls are TRBV11-3 and TRBJ1-6; 10 nucleotides align to TRBD1. Looked up from germline, CDR1 is SGHNT and CDR2 is YENEEA. The CDR3 is 18 residues long. With V trimmed by 2 bases and J by 8 bases, 12 bases remained unmatched. The CDR3 region has the DNA TGTGCCAGCAGCTTATCGGCGACAGGGGGCGACAGGCATTCACCCCTCCACTTT. Residues: CASSLSATGGDRHSPLHF.

V usage is TRBV24-1 and J usage is TRBJ1-2; the D gene is possibly TRBD1 (6 bases). CDR3 length: 13 residues. Trimming shortened V by 5 bases and J by 5 bases, and 11 bases separated the two germline ends. Germline CDR1 is KGHDR and CDR2 is SFDVKD. This CDR3 is CATSGAGEYGYTF. CDR3 DNA sequence: TGTGCCACCAGTGGTGCAGGGGAATATGGCTACACCTTC.